The sample holds many counts of the clone carrying this TCR beta chain. These data originate in a study of T-cell reconstitution after alpha-beta-depleted transplantation in children. TCRbeta library preparation incorporated unique molecular identifiers. Using its own MiXCR run on the PCR reads, TCRdb lists one record per CDR3 protein. The sample records approximately 290,000 distinct CDR3 sequences, around 10% being singletons. The clonotype originates from a male patient between 2 and 10 years old who had a stem cell transplant for chronic granulomatous disease, so the T cells may come from the graft donor. The sample consisted of peripheral blood, taken 180 days after TCRalphabeta/CD19-depleted stem cell transplant.

For the CDR3, the DNA is TGTGCCAGCAGCGTAGGACCGGGGACCCAGTACTTC. Translated: CASSVGPGTQYF. The J gene is TRBJ2-5, the V gene TRBV9; D call uncertain. This CDR3 spans 12 amino acids. Trimming took off 0 bases at V and 7 bases at J, with 7 bases between the two ends. The V gene's germline CDR1 is SGDLS and CDR2 YYNGEE.